One sample yielded the 30 T cell receptor beta chains listed below, sequenced in a study of shared clonotypes between healthy human individuals. The data were produced by immunoSEQ multiplex PCR, yet TCRdb's version contains in-frame clones alone and is incomplete. The table has approximately 500,000 clones, around 79% seen once. Sample: PBMCs. These receptors all come from a woman in her thirties or forties in good health. Some clones in this sample may be carry-over from other donors' samples.

This sequence joins TRBV5-1 and TRBJ1-1, with a possible D match to TRBD1 (5 bases). Germline V lookup: CDR1 SGHRS, CDR2 YFSETQ. This CDR3 is 14 amino acids long. Trimming left V 4 bases short and J 2 bases short, with 12 bases between. This chain's CDR3 is CASSEWGRNTEAFF. CDR3 DNA sequence: TGCGCCAGCAGCGAGTGGGGCCGCAACACTGAAGCTTTCTTT. Drawing the rest from reference TRBV5-1 and TRBJ1-1, the complete variable domain is KAGVTQTPRYLIKTRGQQVTLSCSPISGHRSVSWYQQTPGQGLQFLFEYFSETQRNKGNFPGRFSGRQFSNSRSEMNVSTLELGDSALYLCASSEWGRNTEAFFGQGTRLTVV.

The chain employs TRBV2 and TRBJ2-3, with 10 bases identical to TRBD2. Germline V lookup: CDR1 SNHLY, CDR2 FYNNEI. Germline trimming cut 3 bases from V and 8 bases from J; bases unmatched to any gene: 11. CDR3 length equals 16 residues. The CDR3 DNA follows: TGTGCCAGCAGTGATCGACGACTAGCGGGTGGGGGTACGCAGTATTTT. Protein sequence: CASSDRRLAGGGTQYF.

The rearrangement joins TRBV2 to TRBJ2-1; 7 nucleotides align to TRBD1. The V segment lost 7 bases and the J segment 8 bases; nucleotides outside the gene matches: 8. The length of the CDR3 is 13 residues. The germline V gene has CDR1 SNHLY and CDR2 FYNNEI. The CDR3 DNA follows: TGTGCCAGCACCGTCGACAGGGTTGATGAGCAGTTCTTC. The encoded protein is CASTVDRVDEQFF.

J is TRBJ2-5 and V is TRBV19; 7 nucleotides line up with TRBD1. Germline CDR1 is LNHDA and CDR2 is SQIVND (reference sequence). Losses at the gene ends were 9 bases for V and 5 bases for J; bases not matched to a gene: 12. The CDR3 is 14 amino acids. In DNA form, the CDR3 reads TGTGCCAGGTCGACTCCCGGGACAGACGAGACCCAGTACTTC. Amino acid sequence: CARSTPGTDETQYF. Full variable domain (missing parts from reference TRBV19 and TRBJ2-5): DGGITQSPKYLFRKEGQNVTLSCEQNLNHDAMYWYRQDPGQGLRLIYYSQIVNDFQKGDIAEGYSVSREKKESFPLTVTSAQKNPTAFYLCARSTPGTDETQYFGPGTRLLVL.

The chain uses TRBV7-9 and TRBJ2-7, with D hard to call. Germline V lookup: CDR1 SEHNR, CDR2 FQNEAQ (reference sequence). V lost 5 bases to trimming and J lost 0 bases, with 11 bases between them. CDR3 length: 14 amino acids. CDR3 DNA: TGTGCCAGCAGCCCGATGATCGGCTCCTACGAGCAGTACTTC. It is translated as CASSPMIGSYEQYF. The variable domain in full, with the rest retrieved from reference TRBV7-9 and TRBJ2-7, is DTGVSQNPRHKITKRGQNVTFRCDPISEHNRLYWYRQTLGQGPEFLTYFQNEAQLEKSRLLSDRFSAERPKGSFSTLEIQRTEQGDSAMYLCASSPMIGSYEQYFGPGTRLTVT.

This rearrangement joins TRBV18 to TRBJ2-7; D gene unclear. V dropped 3 bases and J dropped 1 base, with 10 bases sitting between them. The CDR3 runs to 14 residues. Germline lookup yields CDR1 KGHSH and CDR2 LQKENI. The CDR3 loop is CASSPSAFSYEQYF. In nucleotides, the CDR3 is TGTGCCAGCTCACCGTCGGCATTTTCCTACGAGCAGTACTTC.

The chain is built from TRBV30 and TRBJ2-7; D gene uncertain. The germline gives CDR1 GTSNPN, CDR2 SVGIG (reference sequence). This CDR3 has 14 amino acids. Trimming cost V 0 bases and J 0 bases, with 9 bases left between them. CDR3 in DNA: TGTGCCTGGAGTGTTTACTTGAGCTCCTACGAGCAGTACTTC. As protein: CAWSVYLSSYEQYF.

The chain carries TRBV18 and TRBJ2-7, with a possible D match to TRBD2 (7 bases). The length of the CDR3 is 15 residues. Germline CDR1 is KGHSH and CDR2 is LQKENI. Trimming removed 3 bases at V and 2 bases at J, with 14 bases between. The CDR3 DNA reads as TGTGCCAGCTCACCCGGGGGGCATCTAACCTACGAGCAGTACTTC. The encoded protein is CASSPGGHLTYEQYF.

This chain links TRBV27 with TRBJ2-1; D possibly matches TRBD1 or TRBD2 (7 bases each). The V and J ends lost 5 bases and 8 bases respectively, with 19 bases between them. CDR1 is MNHEY, CDR2 SMNVEV, per germline (reference sequence). The CDR3 runs 15 residues. The CDR3 nucleotides read TGTGCCAGCAGTCGGGGGGCGGTAACAGGGGATGAGCAGTTCTTC. It translates to CASSRGAVTGDEQFF.

This chain uses TRBV5-1 with TRBJ1-1; D not certain. The CDR3 consists of 14 residues. With 0 bases removed from V and 1 base from J, the gap between germline ends came to 7 bases. Per germline, CDR1 SGHRS and CDR2 YFSETQ. The CDR3 loop reads CASSLETTNTEAFF. The CDR3 coding sequence is TGCGCCAGCAGCTTGGAGACAACGAACACTGAAGCTTTCTTT.

This chain uses TRBV9 with TRBJ1-1; TRBD1 is a possible D gene (6 bases). V was cut by 0 bases and J by 1 base, with 10 bases left in between. This CDR3 is 15 amino acids long. Germline V lookup: CDR1 SGDLS, CDR2 YYNGEE. CDR3 nucleotides: TGTGCCAGCAGCGTAGCCGGGACAACGAACACTGAAGCTTTCTTT. Translating it yields CASSVAGTTNTEAFF. Supplemented by reference TRBV9 and TRBJ1-1, the full variable domain reads DSGVTQTPKHLITATGQRVTLRCSPRSGDLSVYWYQQSLDQGLQFLIQYYNGEERAKGNILERFSAQQFPDLHSELNLSSLELGDSALYFCASSVAGTTNTEAFFGQGTRLTVV.

As for this clone: A far larger clone is one nucleotide away, so this likely arose from a read error. Other DNA sequences of this sample code for an identical CDR3. The rearrangement uses TRBV7-9 and TRBJ2-7; 8 bases line up with TRBD2. CDR1 is SEHNR, CDR2 FQNEAQ, per germline (reference sequence). The CDR3 contains 13 residues. CDR3 bases: TGTGCCAGCAGCCCCCGGGAGGGGTACGAGCAGTATTTC. Translated, it gives CASSPREGYEQYF.

The genes are TRBV1 and TRBJ1-2; TRBD1 is taken as the D call from the table, unchecked against the DNA. TRBV1 is listed as a pseudogene. This CDR3 region has 19 residues. The chain's CDR3 is CTSSQKKGQGPFVAYGYTF. CDR3 DNA: TGCACCAGCAGCCAAAAGAAGGGACAGGGTCCGTTTGTGGCTTATGGCTACACCTTC.

This sequence joins TRBV11-2 and TRBJ2-5; 7 bases are a match to TRBD2. Judging by the DNA end, TRBJ2-7 fits better; the J call may be wrong. This CDR3 contains 16 residues. Germline V gene data show CDR1 as SGHAT and CDR2 as FQNNGV. CDR3 nucleotides: TGTGCCAGCAGCTTACAGTCGGGGGGAGGAACCTACGAGCAGTACTTC. Protein: CASSLQSGGGTYEQYF.

The rearrangement uses TRBV28 and TRBJ2-7; TRBD2 aligns across 8 bases. The V segment lost 8 bases and the J segment 4 bases; nucleotides outside the gene matches: 7. Germline V lookup: CDR1 MDHEN, CDR2 SYDVKM. The CDR3 covers 13 residues. In DNA form, the CDR3 reads TGTGCCAGCGGCGCGGGAGGCCGGTACGAGCAGTACTTC. Translating it yields CASGAGGRYEQYF.

The chain is built from TRBV19 and TRBJ2-5; 7 positions match TRBD1. V trimming: 6 bases; J trimming: 4 bases; junction bases outside the gene matches: 8. The CDR3 is 14 amino acids. Germline V gene lookup returns CDR1 LNHDA and CDR2 SQIVND (reference sequence). The CDR3, as DNA: TGTGCCAGTAGCTCTACAGGGGCCCTAGAGACCCAGTACTTC. This gives the protein CASSSTGALETQYF.

The chain links TRBV6-1 to TRBJ2-7; TRBD1 aligns across 10 bases. Germline-derived CDR1 and CDR2 are MNHNS and SASEGT. CDR3 length: 13 amino acids. V trimming: 6 bases; J trimming: 3 bases; junction bases outside the gene matches: 2. CDR3 bases: TGTGCCAGCAGCCGGGACAGGGGCTACGAGCAGTACTTC. This gives the protein CASSRDRGYEQYF.

The chain carries TRBV7-2 and TRBJ2-2; 10 positions match TRBD1. The germline V gene encodes CDR1 SGHTA and CDR2 FQGNSA. The CDR3 runs to 16 residues. The J segment lost 3 bases and the V segment lost 5 bases, leaving 6 bases of the junction unmatched. Here the CDR3 DNA reads TGTGCCAGCAGCGCTCCGGGACAGGGGCACACCGGGGAGCTGTTTTTT. This sequence encodes CASSAPGQGHTGELFF.

The V gene is TRBV4-2, the J gene TRBJ2-5; perhaps TRBD2 as D (6 bases). The CDR3 has 14 residues. V was cut by 1 base and J by 1 base, with 7 bases left in between. Germline V gene sequence: CDR1 LGHNA, CDR2 YNFKEQ. The CDR3: CASSQAGVQETQYF. The CDR3 DNA follows: TGTGCCAGCAGCCAAGCGGGGGTCCAAGAGACCCAGTACTTC.

The count of this clone is one. The chain has TRBV6-5 and TRBJ1-5, with 8 bases aligning to TRBD1. Trimming at V came to 2 bases and at J to 6 bases, leaving 6 bases not matched to a gene. The CDR3 is 15 residues long. Germline CDR1 MNHEY, CDR2 SVGAGI. The CDR3 nucleotides read TGTGCCAGCAGTTACACCCAGGGGGCAGGTCAGCCCCAGCATTTT. It translates to CASSYTQGAGQPQHF.

This clone showed up just a few times. This chain uses TRBV5-6 with TRBJ1-2; 9 bases align to TRBD1. From germline, CDR1 is SGHDT and CDR2 YYEEEE. The CDR3 is 13 residues long. V lost 0 bases, J lost 6 bases, and 0 bases stayed unmatched. The CDR3 region has the DNA TGTGCCAGCAGCTTGGGGACAGGGGATGGCTACACCTTC. Its protein product is CASSLGTGDGYTF.

This clone was observed a few times. The chain recombines TRBV20-1 with TRBJ1-1, with D tentatively TRBD1 (5 bases). Germline CDR1 reads DFQATT; CDR2 reads SNEGSKA (reference sequence). Deletions cut 6 bases from V and 7 bases from J, with 12 bases between. The CDR3 extends over 11 amino acids. CDR3: CSARDWSEAFF. DNA for the CDR3: TGCAGTGCCAGGGACTGGAGTGAAGCTTTCTTT.

The chain is built from TRBV27 and TRBJ2-5, with a weak D call TRBD1 (5 bases). This CDR3 is built from 15 residues. With 5 bases removed from V and 3 bases from J, the gap between germline ends came to 16 bases. Germline V CDR1 and CDR2: MNHEY, SMNVEV (reference sequence). In nucleotides, the CDR3 is TGTGCCAGCAGTCCCCAATACCTAGGGGAAGAGACCCAGTACTTC. Protein: CASSPQYLGEETQYF.

The V call is TRBV28, the J call TRBJ2-7, with unresolved D. This CDR3 region has 12 residues. Germline CDR1 and CDR2: MDHEN and SYDVKM. V was trimmed by 4 bases and J by 2 bases, leaving 6 bases between them. In DNA, the CDR3 is TGTGCCAGCAGTTCGGGTCCCTACGAGCAGTACTTC. This sequence encodes CASSSGPYEQYF.

This chain links TRBV9 with TRBJ2-2; 10 bases line up with TRBD2. The CDR3 has 17 residues. Losses at the gene ends were 4 bases for V and 0 bases for J; bases not matched to a gene: 6. Germline-derived CDR1 and CDR2 are SGDLS and YYNGEE. The CDR3 sequence: CASSTSGRAPNTGELFF. Here the CDR3 DNA reads TGTGCCAGCAGCACGAGCGGGAGGGCGCCGAACACCGGGGAGCTGTTTTTT.

The chain joins TRBV7-8 to TRBJ1-1; D is ambiguous. The V end was cut by 5 bases, the J end by 1 base, with 11 bases between. Germline V lookup: CDR1 SGHVS, CDR2 FQNEAQ. The CDR3 is 14 residues long. Here the CDR3 DNA reads TGTGCCAGCAGCCCTTCCCACTCGAACACTGAAGCTTTCTTT. Its translation: CASSPSHSNTEAFF.

The genes are TRBV5-1 and TRBJ2-7, with TRBD2 matching 8 bases. The CDR3 is 15 residues long. CDR1 is SGHRS and CDR2 is YFSETQ in the germline V gene. After removal of 4 bases from V and 3 bases from J, the junction contained 9 bases not matched to a gene. In DNA form, the CDR3 reads TGCGCCAGCAGCGCCACGACTAGCGTCGGCTACGAGCAGTACTTC. Protein: CASSATTSVGYEQYF.

The chain recombines TRBV2 with TRBJ2-2, with D perhaps TRBD2 (6 bases). Germline-derived CDR1 and CDR2 are SNHLY and FYNNEI. CDR3 length: 17 residues. V lost 2 bases to trimming and J lost 0 bases, with 13 bases between them. CDR3 residues: CASSEMGSGANTGELFF. CDR3 bases: TGTGCCAGCAGTGAAATGGGTAGCGGAGCGAACACCGGGGAGCTGTTTTTT.

Concerning this clone itself: This CDR3 is also generated by other DNA sequences in the sample. V gene TRBV5-1 combines with J gene TRBJ2-3; 13 nucleotides match TRBD2. V dropped 0 bases and J dropped 5; count of bases not matched to a gene: 0. The CDR3 runs to 15 residues. Per the germline V gene, CDR1 is SGHRS and CDR2 is YFSETQ. The DNA for the CDR3 is TGCGCCAGCAGCTTGGGACTAGCGGGAGGAGATACGCAGTATTTT. Amino acid sequence: CASSLGLAGGDTQYF.

The chain is built from TRBV27 and TRBJ1-4; the D gene is possibly TRBD1 (5 bases). V shed 9 bases and J shed 6 bases, with 8 bases lying between them. Looked up from germline, CDR1 is MNHEY and CDR2 is SMNVEV (reference sequence). This CDR3 comprises 11 residues. The chain's CDR3 is CASQGYEKLFF. Here the CDR3 DNA reads TGTGCCAGTCAGGGTTATGAAAAACTGTTTTTT.